The entry below gives a single T cell receptor (beta chain) sequence along with its context. This was a survey-level run. This table comes from immunoSEQ multiplex PCR, and its TCRdb copy is limited to in-frame clones, with some not included. The table records around 48,000 clones, 70% of them present only once. The data were obtained in a study of STAT5B mutations in CD4+ large granular lymphocyte leukemia. In the study overall: Among healthy controls, a particular HLA allele went with more CDR3 'QG' motifs.

CDR1 and CDR2 (germline): MGHRA, YSYEKL. Trimming left V 3 bases short and J 3 bases short, with 11 bases between. There are 15 residues in the CDR3. The sequence came from a human donor in good health. The gene calls are TRBV4-1 and TRBJ2-2; TRBD1 might be the D (5 bases). Sequencing was performed on CD4+ T cells from blood buffy coats. Written as DNA, the CDR3 is TGCGCCAGCAGCCAGGACGGACACGACACCGGGGAGCTGTTTTTT. This encodes CASSQDGHDTGELFF.